Following are 16 T cell receptor beta chains from one sample sequenced in a study of cytomegalovirus exposure and HLA in healthy donors. It was with 60 Vbeta and 13 Jbeta primers that the PCR ran. Method: immunoSEQ multiplex PCR; TCRdb's copy keeps in-frame clones and lacks some. The data contain some 130,000 clones, more than 70% of them singletons. The sample comprised PBMCs. The receptor source for this set is a man aged 40-55 years in good health and CMV-seronegative.

V is TRBV7-2 and J is TRBJ2-7, with a possible D match to TRBD2 (6 bases). The CDR3 loop spans 13 amino acids. Trimming removed 3 bases at V and 5 bases at J, with 11 bases between. CDR1 SGHTA and CDR2 FQGNSA come from the germline V gene. In DNA, the CDR3 is TGTGCCAGCAGCTTTGCGGGAATCCACGAGCAGTACTTC. Translated, it gives CASSFAGIHEQYF.

V is TRBV30 and J is TRBJ1-5, with D possibly matching TRBD1 (5 bases). The CDR3 extends over 13 amino acids. Germline CDR1 is GTSNPN and CDR2 is SVGIG (reference sequence). Trimming removed 1 base from V and 2 bases from J, with 6 bases in between. Written as DNA, the CDR3 is TGTGCCTGGAGTGGGGGGGGCAATCAGCCCCAGCATTTT. This sequence encodes CAWSGGGNQPQHF.

The chain recombines TRBV6-5 with TRBJ1-1; no clear D. With 0 bases removed from V and 7 bases from J, the gap between germline ends came to 15 bases. There are 15 residues in the CDR3. In germline, CDR1 is MNHEY, CDR2 SVGAGI. In DNA form, the CDR3 reads TGTGCCAGCAGTTACTCCTCCGAGGTAAACCTTGAAGCTTTCTTT. Its protein is CASSYSSEVNLEAFF.

This chain uses TRBV30 with TRBJ2-3; D uncertain. The CDR3 is 12 amino acids. The V gene lost 4 bases and the J gene lost 0 bases, with 5 bases spanning the gap. Per the germline V gene, CDR1 is GTSNPN and CDR2 is SVGIG (reference sequence). The CDR3 DNA reads TGTGCCTGGACCATTAGCACAGATACGCAGTATTTT. Residues: CAWTISTDTQYF.

The gene calls are TRBV7-7 and TRBJ1-3; the D gene is possibly TRBD1 (5 bases). V dropped 1 base and J dropped 0 bases, with 7 bases sitting between them. The CDR3 runs 15 residues. CDR1 and CDR2 from the germline V gene are SSHAT and FNYEAQ (reference sequence). The chain's CDR3 is CASSLDRSSGNTIYF. In DNA form, the CDR3 reads TGTGCCAGCAGCTTAGACAGGAGCTCTGGAAACACCATATATTTT. The full variable domain, in which reference TRBV7-7 and TRBJ1-3 provide the parts outside the CDR3, is GAGVSQSPRYKVTKRGQDVTLRCDPISSHATLYWYQQALGQGPEFLTYFNYEAQPDKSGLPSDRFSAERPEGSISTLTIQRTEQRDSAMYRCASSLDRSSGNTIYFGEGSWLTVV.

This clone was found a few times. V usage is TRBV11-3 and J usage is TRBJ1-5; 9 bases are a match to TRBD1. The trim removed 6 bases at V and 5 bases at J, leaving 11 bases unmatched. The CDR3 has 16 amino acids. Germline V gene sequence: CDR1 SGHNT, CDR2 YENEEA. CDR3 coding DNA: TGTGCCAGCAGTTACCTTGACAGGGGGTGGGATCAGCCCCAGCATTTT. Translated: CASSYLDRGWDQPQHF. The full variable domain, completed using reference TRBV11-3 and TRBJ1-5, is EAGVVQSPRYKIIEKKQPVAFWCNPISGHNTLYWYLQNLGQGPELLIRYENEEAVDDSQLPKDRFSAERLKGVDSTLKIQPAELGDSAVYLCASSYLDRGWDQPQHFGDGTRLSIL.

The chain recombines TRBV7-3 with TRBJ2-3; a weak D match, TRBD2 (5 bases). The germline gives CDR1 SGHTA, CDR2 FQGTGA. This CDR3 is 15 amino acids long. V lost 4 bases, J lost 5 bases, and 16 bases lay in between. The CDR3 protein is CASSSYRGKGDTQYF. The CDR3 DNA reads TGTGCCAGCAGCTCCTACAGAGGGAAGGGAGATACGCAGTATTTT.

The chain employs TRBV28 and TRBJ2-7, with a weak D call TRBD2 (6 bases). V lost 9 bases and J lost 2, with 11 bases in between. In germline, CDR1 is MDHEN, CDR2 SYDVKM. This CDR3 is built from 12 residues. In DNA form, the CDR3 reads TGTGCCAGTAATAGGAGGGCCTACGAGCAGTACTTC. It is translated as CASNRRAYEQYF. Based on the CDR3 plus reference TRBV28 and TRBJ2-7, the full variable domain is DVKVTQSSRYLVKRTGEKVFLECVQDMDHENMFWYRQDPGLGLRLIYFSYDVKMKEKGDIPEGYSVSREKKERFSLILESASTNQTSMYLCASNRRAYEQYFGPGTRLTVT.

J is TRBJ2-3 and V is TRBV27; 7 bases map to TRBD2. Germline lookup yields CDR1 MNHEY and CDR2 SMNVEV (reference sequence). This CDR3 is 14 amino acids long. V lost 10 bases to trimming and J lost 6 bases; unmatched junction nucleotides: 13. As DNA, the CDR3 is TGTGCCACTAGTTGGCGTCCCGGGGGGGATACGCAGTATTTT. The encoded protein is CATSWRPGGDTQYF.

As regards this clone: The junction shows a germline mismatch at one end, possibly a read error. The gene calls are TRBV6-6 and TRBJ1-5, with D possibly being TRBD1 (5 bases). Germline CDR1 is MNHNY and CDR2 is SVGAGI (reference sequence). The CDR3 sequence is 14 residues long. The CDR3 loop is CASRYSGGWQPQHF. CDR3 coding DNA: TGTGCCAGCAGGTACTCGGGGGGGTGGCAGCCCCAGCATTTT.

The rearrangement joins TRBV30 to TRBJ2-2, with D maybe TRBD1 (5 bases). The CDR3 is 13 residues long. The germline gives CDR1 GTSNPN, CDR2 SVGIG (reference sequence). V was shortened by 8 bases and J by 0 bases, with 10 bases between the two germline ends. The CDR3 DNA is TGTGCCGCAGGGATTTCGAACACCGGGGAGCTGTTTTTT. It encodes CAAGISNTGELFF.

The chain couples TRBV30 to TRBJ2-7; D is ambiguous. Germline CDR1 is GTSNPN and CDR2 is SVGIG (reference sequence). Trimming removed 4 bases from V and 8 bases from J, with 18 bases in between. The length of the CDR3 is 13 residues. CDR3 sequence: CAWIPGGQAQQYF. CDR3 DNA sequence: TGTGCCTGGATCCCCGGTGGGCAGGCTCAGCAGTACTTC.

The chain employs TRBV28 and TRBJ2-7; no clear D. V shed 0 bases and J shed 2 bases, with 5 bases lying between them. Germline CDR1 and CDR2: MDHEN and SYDVKM. The CDR3 totals 13 residues. The CDR3 here is CASSLWAAYEQYF. Here the CDR3 DNA reads TGTGCCAGCAGTTTATGGGCGGCCTACGAGCAGTACTTC.

The chain recombines TRBV7-2 with TRBJ1-2; tentatively, D is TRBD1 (5 bases). Germline loops: CDR1 SGHTA, CDR2 FQGNSA. The CDR3 is made up of 13 amino acids. V lost 0 bases and J lost 3, with 5 bases in between. The CDR3 nucleotides read TGTGCCAGCAGCTTAGCCAGGGACTATGGCTACACCTTC. This translates into CASSLARDYGYTF.

The chain recombines TRBV30 with TRBJ2-3; 11 bases fit TRBD2. The CDR3 contains 18 residues. V trimming: 4 bases; J trimming: 4 bases; junction bases outside the gene matches: 16. Germline CDR1 GTSNPN, CDR2 SVGIG (reference sequence). The CDR3: CAWNWGLAEGKGPDTQYF. DNA of the CDR3: TGTGCCTGGAACTGGGGACTAGCGGAGGGAAAGGGGCCAGATACGCAGTATTTT.

The chain has TRBV10-3 and TRBJ1-1, with D maybe TRBD1 (5 bases). The CDR3 sequence is 14 residues long. V lost 6 bases, J lost 4 bases, and 15 bases lay in between. Per the germline V gene, CDR1 is ENHRY and CDR2 is SYGVKD. The CDR3 loop reads CAISEGAVGTEAFF. The CDR3 bases are TGTGCCATCAGCGAAGGGGCGGTGGGCACTGAAGCTTTCTTT.